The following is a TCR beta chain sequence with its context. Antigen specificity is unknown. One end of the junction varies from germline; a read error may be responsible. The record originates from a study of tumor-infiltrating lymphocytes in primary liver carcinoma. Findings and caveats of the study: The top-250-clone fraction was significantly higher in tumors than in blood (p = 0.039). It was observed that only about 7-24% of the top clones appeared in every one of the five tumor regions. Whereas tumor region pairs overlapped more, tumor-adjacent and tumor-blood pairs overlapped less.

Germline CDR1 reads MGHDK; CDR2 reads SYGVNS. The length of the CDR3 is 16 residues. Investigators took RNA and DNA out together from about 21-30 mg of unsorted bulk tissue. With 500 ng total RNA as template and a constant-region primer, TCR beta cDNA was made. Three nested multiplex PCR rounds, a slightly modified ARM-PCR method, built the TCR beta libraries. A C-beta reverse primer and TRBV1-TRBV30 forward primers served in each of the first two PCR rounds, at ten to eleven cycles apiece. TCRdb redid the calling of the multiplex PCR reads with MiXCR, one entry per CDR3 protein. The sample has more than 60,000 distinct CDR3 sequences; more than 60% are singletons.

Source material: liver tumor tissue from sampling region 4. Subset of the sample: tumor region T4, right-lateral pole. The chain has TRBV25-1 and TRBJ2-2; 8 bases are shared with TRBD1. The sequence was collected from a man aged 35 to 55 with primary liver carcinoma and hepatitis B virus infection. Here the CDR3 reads CTSSDRGPRHTGELFF. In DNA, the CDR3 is TGTACCAGCAGTGACAGGGGACCACGCCACACTGGGGAGCTGTTTTTT.